This TCR beta chain was recorded in a study of blood T cells in healthy people across ages. Study-wide points: Unsorted PBMCs prevented conclusive naive versus antigen-experienced comparison. Both naive CD4+ cell counts and diversity were greater in long-lived donors than in aged donors.

Drawn from each donor were ten milliliters of peripheral blood. Alongside a J-beta primer mix, a sample-barcoded 5' primer served in a second PCR lasting about 7 to 11 cycles. The template-switch adaptor, which had 12 random nucleotides, put a tag on each cDNA molecule. TCRdb fed the 5' RACE reads into MiXCR, producing one record per CDR3 protein. The sample records hundreds of thousands of distinct CDR3 sequences, about half being singletons. Deletions cut 4 bases from V and 5 bases from J, with 17 bases between. Germline V gives CDR1 MDHEN, CDR2 SYDVKM. This CDR3 is 15 amino acids long. This clonotype turned up a few times. Its antigen is unidentified.

The receptor was derived from a woman aged 60-70 years in good health. Sequencing was done on a sample of blood. The chain uses TRBV28 and TRBJ1-2; possible D gene TRBD1, 5 bases. The CDR3 DNA is TGTGCCAGCAGTTCAAAGGCGCAGGGTAGTTATGGCTACACCTTC. As protein: CASSSKAQGSYGYTF.